The present T cell receptor (beta chain) was sequenced within a study of cytomegalovirus exposure and HLA in healthy donors. As for the study in general: Out of fewer than 500 genotyped donors, about 81% belonged to the Caucasian-associated ancestry cluster.

It was with 60 Vbeta and 13 Jbeta primers that the PCR ran. TCRdb's table, derived via immunoSEQ multiplex PCR, lists solely in-frame clones and lacks some. This sample has over 150,000 clones, with 80% found just once. From germline, CDR1 is MNHEY and CDR2 SMNVEV (reference sequence). V shed 6 bases, J shed 3 bases, and the junction held 7 bases outside the gene matches. The CDR3 covers 14 residues. The sequence was obtained from a woman between 50 and 59 years old in good health and CMV-seropositive. Sequenced sample: PBMCs. The chain joins TRBV27 to TRBJ1-2; 7 bases are shared with TRBD1. CDR3 amino acids: CASSQHGQDYGYTF. CDR3 coding DNA: TGTGCCAGCAGCCAACATGGACAGGACTATGGCTACACCTTC.